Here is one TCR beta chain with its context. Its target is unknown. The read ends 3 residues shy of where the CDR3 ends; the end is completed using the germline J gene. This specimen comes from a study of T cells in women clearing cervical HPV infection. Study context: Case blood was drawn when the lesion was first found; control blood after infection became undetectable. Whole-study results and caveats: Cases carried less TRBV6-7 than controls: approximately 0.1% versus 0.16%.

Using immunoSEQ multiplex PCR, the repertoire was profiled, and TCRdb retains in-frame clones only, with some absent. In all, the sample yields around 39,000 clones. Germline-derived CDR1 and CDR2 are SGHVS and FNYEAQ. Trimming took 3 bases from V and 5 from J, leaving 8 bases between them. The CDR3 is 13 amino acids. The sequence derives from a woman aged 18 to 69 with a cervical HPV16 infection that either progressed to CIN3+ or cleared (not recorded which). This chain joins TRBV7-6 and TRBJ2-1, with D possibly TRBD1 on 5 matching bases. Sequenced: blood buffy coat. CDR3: CASSLGQNNEQFF. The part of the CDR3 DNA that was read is TGTGCCAGCAGCTTGGGGCAGAACAATGAG.